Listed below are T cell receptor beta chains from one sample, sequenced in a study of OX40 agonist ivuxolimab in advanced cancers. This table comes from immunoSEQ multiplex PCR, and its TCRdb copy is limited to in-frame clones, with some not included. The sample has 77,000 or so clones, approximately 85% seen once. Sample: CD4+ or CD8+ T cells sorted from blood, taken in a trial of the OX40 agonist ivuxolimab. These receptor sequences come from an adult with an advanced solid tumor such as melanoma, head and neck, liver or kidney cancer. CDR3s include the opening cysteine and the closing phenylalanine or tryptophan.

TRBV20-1 CSAPLGTLHF
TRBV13 CASSPPGTSGRAGQKTQYF
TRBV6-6 CASSYGPHRGVNEQFF
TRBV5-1 CASSLEGISAREAFF
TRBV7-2 CASSLASYGELFF
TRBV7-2 CASSFRTSRSWAGELFF
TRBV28 CASSFRGLGGNTIYF
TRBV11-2 CASSLLQVDTEAFF
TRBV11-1 CASRLSQGATTEAFF
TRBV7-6 CASSLGSSGSREQYF
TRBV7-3 CASSLQGQVNTGELFF
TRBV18 CASSPGTGGGEQYF
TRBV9 CASSVGNWGHTGELFF
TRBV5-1 CASSFWGGQGGYEQYF
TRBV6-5 CASSYLRAGSYGYTF
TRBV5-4 CASRLGQGIGTGELFF
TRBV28 CASRDRGALRKLFF
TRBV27 CASSRTHIPSTDTQYF
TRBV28 CASSSRSPYTEAFF